These T cell receptor beta chains were read from a single sample in a study of T cell responses to AZD1222 COVID-19 vaccine. Sequencing was performed with immunoSEQ multiplex PCR; in TCRdb, only in-frame clones are kept and a portion is missing. The sample holds 200,000 to 250,000 clones, roughly 91% seen once. Sequenced material: peripheral blood, taken on day 0 of MenACWY control vaccination. Receptors were obtained from an adult in good health. Each CDR3 is given with its conserved first and last residue. The order of the fields is V gene, J gene, D gene, clone size, CDR3 DNA, CDR3 protein. D genes are given only for firm matches. Size values are once, few and many counts, or a class for expanded clones, and some rows have none.

v_gene: TRBV7-8
j_gene: TRBJ2-7
d_gene: NA
abundance: once
CDR3nt: TGTGCCAGCAGCCCGGGACAACACTACGAGCAGTACTTC
CDR3aa: CASSPGQHYEQYF

v_gene: TRBV30
j_gene: TRBJ2-7
d_gene: NA
abundance: NA
CDR3nt: TGTGCCTGGAGTAGAGACCCCACCTACGAGCAGTACTTC
CDR3aa: CAWSRDPTYEQYF

v_gene: TRBV5-4
j_gene: TRBJ2-7
d_gene: NA
abundance: NA
CDR3nt: TGTGCCAGCAGCTCCTCCCCAGGGAGCTACGAGCAGTACTTC
CDR3aa: CASSSSPGSYEQYF

v_gene: TRBV6-5
j_gene: TRBJ2-1
d_gene: NA
abundance: NA
CDR3nt: TGTGCCAGCAACTATATGGGTGAGCAGTTCTTC
CDR3aa: CASNYMGEQFF

v_gene: TRBV7-9
j_gene: TRBJ2-7
d_gene: TRBD1
abundance: NA
CDR3nt: TGTGCCAGCAGCAGGACAGGGGGCAGCGAGCAGTACTTC
CDR3aa: CASSRTGGSEQYF

v_gene: TRBV2
j_gene: TRBJ1-1
d_gene: NA
abundance: NA
CDR3nt: TGTGCCAGCAGCCCCGACCGCTTGAACACTGAAGCTTTCTTT
CDR3aa: CASSPDRLNTEAFF

v_gene: TRBV3-1/TRBV3-2
j_gene: TRBJ2-3
d_gene: TRBD1
abundance: NA
CDR3nt: TGTGCCAGCAGCCTCAGAGGGGGCCGCGCAGATACGCAGTATTTT
CDR3aa: CASSLRGGRADTQYF

v_gene: TRBV6-5
j_gene: TRBJ1-1
d_gene: TRBD1
abundance: NA
CDR3nt: TGTGCCAGCAGTTCCTACAGGGGGCACAGGAACACTGAAGCTTTCTTT
CDR3aa: CASSSYRGHRNTEAFF

v_gene: TRBV7-6
j_gene: TRBJ1-6
d_gene: NA
abundance: NA
CDR3nt: TGTGCCAGCAGCCAACAGGCGGGCGGATATAATTCACCCCTCCACTTT
CDR3aa: CASSQQAGGYNSPLHF

v_gene: TRBV20-1
j_gene: TRBJ1-2
d_gene: NA
abundance: NA
CDR3nt: TGCAGTGCTAGGTCCAGTAAGGGCTACACCTTC
CDR3aa: CSARSSKGYTF

v_gene: TRBV9
j_gene: TRBJ1-1
d_gene: NA
abundance: NA
CDR3nt: TGTGCCAGCAGCGTAGAGGGGAGGATGAACACTGAAGCTTTCTTT
CDR3aa: CASSVEGRMNTEAFF

v_gene: TRBV5-1
j_gene: TRBJ2-1
d_gene: TRBD2
abundance: NA
CDR3nt: TGCGCCAGCAGCGGTTCTCAGGCTAGCGGGACCTACAATGAGCAGTTCTTC
CDR3aa: CASSGSQASGTYNEQFF

v_gene: TRBV2
j_gene: TRBJ1-6
d_gene: NA
abundance: few
CDR3nt: TGTGCCAGCAGTGTGGGGGCAGCTCTAAATTCACCCCTCCACTTT
CDR3aa: CASSVGAALNSPLHF

v_gene: TRBV2
j_gene: TRBJ2-2
d_gene: NA
abundance: NA
CDR3nt: TGTGCCAGCAGGGAGGTCAGGGTTAGAACCGGGGAGCTGTTTTTT
CDR3aa: CASREVRVRTGELFF

v_gene: TRBV18
j_gene: TRBJ1-2
d_gene: NA
abundance: NA
CDR3nt: TGTGCCAGCTCACCAACGGAGGACTATGGCTACACCTTC
CDR3aa: CASSPTEDYGYTF

v_gene: TRBV4-2
j_gene: TRBJ1-2
d_gene: TRBD1
abundance: NA
CDR3nt: TGTGCCAGCAGCCAAGACCGGGACAGGGGCCGTCACACCTTC
CDR3aa: CASSQDRDRGRHTF

v_gene: TRBV6-1
j_gene: TRBJ2-7
d_gene: TRBD1
abundance: NA
CDR3nt: TGTGCCAGCAGTGAAGCGAGGGGTAGAGGGCAGGGGGTGAGGGAGCAGTACTTC
CDR3aa: CASSEARGRGQGVREQYF

v_gene: TRBV24-1
j_gene: TRBJ2-3
d_gene: NA
abundance: NA
CDR3nt: TGTGCCACCAGTGACCCCCGACAGCTTAGCACAGATACGCAGTATTTT
CDR3aa: CATSDPRQLSTDTQYF

v_gene: TRBV3-1/TRBV3-2
j_gene: TRBJ1-2
d_gene: NA
abundance: NA
CDR3nt: TGTGCCAGCAGCCAACTCGAAGGGGGAATTAGCGGCTACACCTTC
CDR3aa: CASSQLEGGISGYTF

v_gene: TRBV6-5
j_gene: TRBJ2-7
d_gene: NA
abundance: NA
CDR3nt: TGTGCCAGCAGTTACTCGATAGGGGGGGAATACGAGCAGTACTTC
CDR3aa: CASSYSIGGEYEQYF

v_gene: TRBV7-2
j_gene: TRBJ1-1
d_gene: TRBD1
abundance: NA
CDR3nt: TGTGCCAGCAGCTCCGGGACAGGCGACACTGAAGCTTTCTTT
CDR3aa: CASSSGTGDTEAFF

v_gene: TRBV5-8
j_gene: TRBJ1-1
d_gene: NA
abundance: once
CDR3nt: TGTGCCAGCAGCTTGAGTCTGGGGCGCCGAAGTTATACTACTGAAGCTTTCTTT
CDR3aa: CASSLSLGRRSYTTEAFF

v_gene: TRBV4-2
j_gene: TRBJ2-7
d_gene: NA
abundance: NA
CDR3nt: TGTGCCAGCAGCCAAGACGTGACGGGTCCCTACGAGCAGTACTTC
CDR3aa: CASSQDVTGPYEQYF

v_gene: TRBV5-1
j_gene: TRBJ1-1
d_gene: TRBD1
abundance: NA
CDR3nt: TGCGCCAGCAGCGCGACAGGGGGTAGTACTGAAGCTTTCTTT
CDR3aa: CASSATGGSTEAFF

v_gene: TRBV6-5
j_gene: TRBJ1-1
d_gene: NA
abundance: NA
CDR3nt: TGTGCCAGCAGTTACTCCCCAGGGGAGAACACTGAAGCTTTCTTT
CDR3aa: CASSYSPGENTEAFF

v_gene: TRBV28
j_gene: TRBJ1-6
d_gene: NA
abundance: NA
CDR3nt: TGTGCCAGCAGGGAACAGGATTCACCCCTCCACTTT
CDR3aa: CASREQDSPLHF

v_gene: TRBV5-4
j_gene: TRBJ1-2
d_gene: NA
abundance: NA
CDR3nt: TGTGCCAGCAGCTTGGCCAACCTAGCTAACTATGGCTACACCTTC
CDR3aa: CASSLANLANYGYTF

v_gene: TRBV6-6
j_gene: TRBJ1-3
d_gene: NA
abundance: NA
CDR3nt: TGTGCCAGCAGTTACTTCCGGGGTAGCTCTGGAAACACCATATATTTT
CDR3aa: CASSYFRGSSGNTIYF

v_gene: TRBV5-8
j_gene: TRBJ1-4
d_gene: NA
abundance: NA
CDR3nt: TGTGCCAGCAGCGATGGGACGGGCTTTAATGAAAAACTGTTTTTT
CDR3aa: CASSDGTGFNEKLFF

v_gene: TRBV5-4
j_gene: TRBJ1-6
d_gene: NA
abundance: NA
CDR3nt: TGTGCCAGCAGCCCCGGGCGCGTCTATAATTCACCCCTCCACTTT
CDR3aa: CASSPGRVYNSPLHF

v_gene: TRBV6-1
j_gene: TRBJ1-6
d_gene: NA
abundance: NA
CDR3nt: TGTGCCAGCAGTGAACTTTGGGAGACACGGCGAATTTTGGACTCACCCCTCCACTTT
CDR3aa: CASSELWETRRILDSPLHF

v_gene: TRBV7-3
j_gene: TRBJ2-3
d_gene: NA
abundance: NA
CDR3nt: TGTGCCAGCAGCGTATCACAGACAGATACGCAGTATTTT
CDR3aa: CASSVSQTDTQYF

v_gene: TRBV21-1
j_gene: TRBJ1-1
d_gene: NA
abundance: NA
CDR3nt: TGTGCCAGCAGCGTACAAAGGGGACTGAACACTGAAGCTTTCTTT
CDR3aa: CASSVQRGLNTEAFF

v_gene: TRBV5-4
j_gene: TRBJ1-3
d_gene: NA
abundance: NA
CDR3nt: TGTGCCAGCAGCTTGACACCCACCCTGGCTGGAAACACCATATATTTT
CDR3aa: CASSLTPTLAGNTIYF

v_gene: TRBV19
j_gene: TRBJ2-3
d_gene: NA
abundance: NA
CDR3nt: TGTGCCAGTAGCCTTTGGATGGCAGATACGCAGTATTTT
CDR3aa: CASSLWMADTQYF

v_gene: TRBV7-2
j_gene: TRBJ2-3
d_gene: TRBD2
abundance: NA
CDR3nt: TGTGCCAGCAGCTTTAGCGGGGGGGCCTCAGATACGCAGTATTTT
CDR3aa: CASSFSGGASDTQYF

v_gene: TRBV7-2
j_gene: TRBJ2-2
d_gene: TRBD2
abundance: once
CDR3nt: TGTGCCAGCAGCGCCAGGCGGGGGGGCTACGGGGAGCTGTTTTTT
CDR3aa: CASSARRGGYGELFF

v_gene: TRBV4-2
j_gene: TRBJ2-7
d_gene: NA
abundance: NA
CDR3nt: TGTGCCAGCAGCCAAGATGCAGATAGCTCCTACGAGCAGTACTTC
CDR3aa: CASSQDADSSYEQYF

v_gene: TRBV6-1
j_gene: TRBJ1-2
d_gene: NA
abundance: NA
CDR3nt: TGTGCCAGCAGTGAAATAGGGCTGGGCGGCTACACCTTC
CDR3aa: CASSEIGLGGYTF

v_gene: TRBV19
j_gene: TRBJ1-1
d_gene: NA
abundance: NA
CDR3nt: TGTGCCAGTAGTCCCATAAGTGGCGGGGTCACTGAAGCTTTCTTT
CDR3aa: CASSPISGGVTEAFF

v_gene: TRBV21-1
j_gene: TRBJ1-5
d_gene: NA
abundance: NA
CDR3nt: TGTGCCAGCAGGGATTACAGGGGGAATAGCAATCAGCCCCAGCATTTT
CDR3aa: CASRDYRGNSNQPQHF

v_gene: TRBV29-1
j_gene: TRBJ1-5
d_gene: NA
abundance: NA
CDR3nt: TGCAGCGTTGAAATTGGGCTCAATCAGCCCCAGCATTTT
CDR3aa: CSVEIGLNQPQHF

v_gene: TRBV10-3
j_gene: TRBJ2-1
d_gene: TRBD1
abundance: NA
CDR3nt: TGTGCCATCAGTGAGTCAGGGGGCCTCAATGAGCAGTTCTTC
CDR3aa: CAISESGGLNEQFF

v_gene: TRBV11-2
j_gene: TRBJ2-7
d_gene: TRBD2
abundance: NA
CDR3nt: TGTGCCAGCAGCTTGACTAGCGGGGGGGCCGGTAGATACGAGCAGTACTTC
CDR3aa: CASSLTSGGAGRYEQYF

v_gene: TRBV15
j_gene: TRBJ2-1
d_gene: NA
abundance: NA
CDR3nt: TGTGCCACCAGCAGAGATAGGGGATACAATGAGCAGTTCTTC
CDR3aa: CATSRDRGYNEQFF

v_gene: TRBV9
j_gene: TRBJ1-2
d_gene: TRBD1
abundance: NA
CDR3nt: TGTGCCAGCAGCGGGGGACAGGGAGATGGCTACACCTTC
CDR3aa: CASSGGQGDGYTF

v_gene: TRBV7-9
j_gene: TRBJ1-3
d_gene: NA
abundance: NA
CDR3nt: TGTGCCAGCAGACCCAGCTCTGGAAACACCATATATTTT
CDR3aa: CASRPSSGNTIYF

v_gene: TRBV7-2
j_gene: TRBJ1-2
d_gene: NA
abundance: NA
CDR3nt: TGTGCCAGCAGCTTAGTCGCGGGCAGGGAGGACTATGGCTACACCTTC
CDR3aa: CASSLVAGREDYGYTF